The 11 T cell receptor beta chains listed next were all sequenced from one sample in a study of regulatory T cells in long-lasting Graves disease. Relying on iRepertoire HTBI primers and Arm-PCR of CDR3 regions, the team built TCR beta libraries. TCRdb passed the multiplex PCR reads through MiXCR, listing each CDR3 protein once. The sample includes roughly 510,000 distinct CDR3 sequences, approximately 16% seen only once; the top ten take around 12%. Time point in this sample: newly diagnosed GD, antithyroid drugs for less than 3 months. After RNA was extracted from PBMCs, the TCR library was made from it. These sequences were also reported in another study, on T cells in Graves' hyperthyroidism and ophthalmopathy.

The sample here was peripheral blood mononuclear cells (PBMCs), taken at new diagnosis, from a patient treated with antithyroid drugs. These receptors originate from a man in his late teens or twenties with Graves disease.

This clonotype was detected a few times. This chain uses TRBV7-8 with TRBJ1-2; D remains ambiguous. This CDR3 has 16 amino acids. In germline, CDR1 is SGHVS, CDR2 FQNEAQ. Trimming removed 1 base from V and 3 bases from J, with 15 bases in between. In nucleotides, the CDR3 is TGTGCCAGCAGCTTAGTTTTAAGGTCGCTTCACTATGGCTACACCTTC. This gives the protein CASSLVLRSLHYGYTF.

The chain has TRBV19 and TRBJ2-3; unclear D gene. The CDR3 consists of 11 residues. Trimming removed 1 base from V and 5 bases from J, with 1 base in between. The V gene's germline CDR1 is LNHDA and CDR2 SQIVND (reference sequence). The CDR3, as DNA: TGTGCCAGTAGTATAGTAGATACGCAGTATTTT. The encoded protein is CASSIVDTQYF.

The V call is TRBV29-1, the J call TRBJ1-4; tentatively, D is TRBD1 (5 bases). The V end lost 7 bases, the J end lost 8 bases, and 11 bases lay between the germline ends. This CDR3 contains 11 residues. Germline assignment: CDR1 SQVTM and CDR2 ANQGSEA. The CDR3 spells CSAGGGEKLFF. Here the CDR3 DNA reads TGCAGCGCCGGGGGGGGAGAAAAACTGTTTTTT.

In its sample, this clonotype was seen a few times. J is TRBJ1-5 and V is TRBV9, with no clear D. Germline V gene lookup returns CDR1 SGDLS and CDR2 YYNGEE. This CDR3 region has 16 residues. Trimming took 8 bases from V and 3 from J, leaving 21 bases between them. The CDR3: CARITLPGYYNQPQHF. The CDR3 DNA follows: TGTGCCAGAATTACACTTCCCGGGTATTACAATCAGCCCCAGCATTTT.

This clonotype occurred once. The CDR3 sequence is CASSVEGAPRDTEAFF. CDR3 DNA: TGTGCCAGCAGCGTAGAGGGGGCCCCAAGGGACACTGAAGCTTTCTTT. V and J are TRBV9 and TRBJ1-1; 7 bases agree with TRBD1. The germline V gene encodes CDR1 SGDLS and CDR2 YYNGEE. V was pared by 0 bases and J by 3 bases, with 8 bases of the junction left unmatched. This CDR3 has 16 amino acids.

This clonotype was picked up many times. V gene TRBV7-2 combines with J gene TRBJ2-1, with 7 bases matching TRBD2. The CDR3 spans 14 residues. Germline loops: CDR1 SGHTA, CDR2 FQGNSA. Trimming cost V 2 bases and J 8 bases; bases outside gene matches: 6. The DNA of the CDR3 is TGTGCCAGCAGCTTATCTCCGGGAGGTCATGAGCAGTTCTTC. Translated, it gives CASSLSPGGHEQFF.

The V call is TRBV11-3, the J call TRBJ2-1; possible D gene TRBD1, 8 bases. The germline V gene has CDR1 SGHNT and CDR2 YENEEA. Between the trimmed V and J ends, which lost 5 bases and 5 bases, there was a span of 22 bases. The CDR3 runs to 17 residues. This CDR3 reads CASSPGGAAGAHNEQFF. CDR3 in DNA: TGTGCCAGCAGCCCAGGGGGCGCGGCGGGAGCGCACAATGAGCAGTTCTTC.

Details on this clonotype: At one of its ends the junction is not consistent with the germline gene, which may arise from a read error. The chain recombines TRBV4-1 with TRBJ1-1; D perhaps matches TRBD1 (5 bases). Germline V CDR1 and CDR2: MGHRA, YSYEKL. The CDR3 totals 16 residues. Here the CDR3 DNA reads TGCGCCAGCAGCCATCCCGGGGGGGGGATGAACATTGAAGCTTTCTTT. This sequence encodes CASSHPGGGMNIEAFF.

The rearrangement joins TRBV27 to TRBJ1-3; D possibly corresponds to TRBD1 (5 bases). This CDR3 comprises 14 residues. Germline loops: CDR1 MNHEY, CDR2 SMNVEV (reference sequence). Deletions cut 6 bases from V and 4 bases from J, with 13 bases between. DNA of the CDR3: TGTGCCAGCAGCGACCAGGGAGGAGGAAACACCATATATTTT. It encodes CASSDQGGGNTIYF.

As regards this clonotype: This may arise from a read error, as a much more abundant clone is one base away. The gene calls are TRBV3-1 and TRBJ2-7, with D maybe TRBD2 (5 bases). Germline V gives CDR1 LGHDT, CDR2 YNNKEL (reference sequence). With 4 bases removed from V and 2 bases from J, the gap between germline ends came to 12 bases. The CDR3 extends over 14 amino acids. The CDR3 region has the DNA TGTGCCAGCAGCCGCTCCGGGGAAACCTACGAGCAGTACTTC. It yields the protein CASSRSGETYEQYF.

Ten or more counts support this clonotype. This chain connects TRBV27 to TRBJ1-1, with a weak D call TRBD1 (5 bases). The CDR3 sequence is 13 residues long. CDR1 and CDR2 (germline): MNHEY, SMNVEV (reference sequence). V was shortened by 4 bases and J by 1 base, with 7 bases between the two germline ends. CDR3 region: CASSSGANTEAFF. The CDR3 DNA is TGTGCCAGCAGTTCCGGGGCGAACACTGAAGCTTTCTTT.